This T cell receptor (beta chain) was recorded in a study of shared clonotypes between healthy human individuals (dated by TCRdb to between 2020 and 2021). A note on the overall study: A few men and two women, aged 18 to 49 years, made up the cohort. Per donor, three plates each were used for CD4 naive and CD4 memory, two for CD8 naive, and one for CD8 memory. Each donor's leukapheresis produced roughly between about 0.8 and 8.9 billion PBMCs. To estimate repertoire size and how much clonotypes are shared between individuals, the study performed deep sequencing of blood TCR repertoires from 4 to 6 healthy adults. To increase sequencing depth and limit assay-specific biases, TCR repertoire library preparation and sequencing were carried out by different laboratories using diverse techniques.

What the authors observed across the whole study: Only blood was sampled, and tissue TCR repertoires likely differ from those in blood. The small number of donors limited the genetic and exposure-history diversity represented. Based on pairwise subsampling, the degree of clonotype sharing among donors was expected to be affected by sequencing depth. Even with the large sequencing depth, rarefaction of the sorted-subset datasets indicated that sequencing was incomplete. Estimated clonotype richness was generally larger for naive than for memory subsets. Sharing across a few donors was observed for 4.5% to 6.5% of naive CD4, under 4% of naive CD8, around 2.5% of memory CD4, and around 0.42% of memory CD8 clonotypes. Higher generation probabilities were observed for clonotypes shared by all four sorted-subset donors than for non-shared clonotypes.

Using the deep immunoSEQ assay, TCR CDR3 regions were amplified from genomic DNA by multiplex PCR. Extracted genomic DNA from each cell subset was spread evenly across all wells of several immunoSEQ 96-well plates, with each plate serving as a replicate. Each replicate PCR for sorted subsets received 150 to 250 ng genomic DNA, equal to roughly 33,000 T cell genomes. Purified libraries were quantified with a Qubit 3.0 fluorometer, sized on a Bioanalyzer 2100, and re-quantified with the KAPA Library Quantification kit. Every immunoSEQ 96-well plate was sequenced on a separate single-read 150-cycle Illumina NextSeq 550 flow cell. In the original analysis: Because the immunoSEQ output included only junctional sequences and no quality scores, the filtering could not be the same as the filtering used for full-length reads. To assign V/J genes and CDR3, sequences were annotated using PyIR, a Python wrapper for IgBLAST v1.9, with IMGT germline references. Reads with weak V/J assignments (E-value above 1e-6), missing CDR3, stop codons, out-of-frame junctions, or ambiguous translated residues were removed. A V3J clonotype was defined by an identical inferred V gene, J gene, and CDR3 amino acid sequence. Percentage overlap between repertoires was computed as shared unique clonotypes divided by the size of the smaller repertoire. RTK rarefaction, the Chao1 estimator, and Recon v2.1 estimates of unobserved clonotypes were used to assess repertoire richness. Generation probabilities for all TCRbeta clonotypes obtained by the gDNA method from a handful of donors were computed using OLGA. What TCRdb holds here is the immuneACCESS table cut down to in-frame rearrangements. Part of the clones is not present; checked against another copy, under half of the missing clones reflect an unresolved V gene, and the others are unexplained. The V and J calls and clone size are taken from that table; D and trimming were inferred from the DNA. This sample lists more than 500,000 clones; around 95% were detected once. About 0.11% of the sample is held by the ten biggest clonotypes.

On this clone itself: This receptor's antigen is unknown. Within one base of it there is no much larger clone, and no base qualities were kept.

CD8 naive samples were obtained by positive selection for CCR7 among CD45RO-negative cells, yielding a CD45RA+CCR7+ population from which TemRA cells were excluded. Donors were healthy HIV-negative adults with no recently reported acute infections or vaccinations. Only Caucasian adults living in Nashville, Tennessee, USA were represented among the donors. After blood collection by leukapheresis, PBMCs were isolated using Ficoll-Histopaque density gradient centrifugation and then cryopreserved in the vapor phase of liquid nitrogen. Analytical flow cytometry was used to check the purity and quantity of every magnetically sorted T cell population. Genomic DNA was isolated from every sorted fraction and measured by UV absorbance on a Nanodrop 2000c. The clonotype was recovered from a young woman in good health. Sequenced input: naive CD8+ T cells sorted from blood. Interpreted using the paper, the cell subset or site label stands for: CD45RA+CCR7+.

The DNA reads TGTGCCAGCAGACAGGGCCTAAGCTCCTACAATGAGCAGTTCTTC. This sequence encodes CASRQGLSSYNEQFF. The chain joins TRBV28 to TRBJ2-1; possibly the D gene is TRBD1, per 6 matching bases. Including cysteine and phenylalanine, the CDR3 has 15 amino acids. Here the CDR3 DNA is all that survives: 45 bases in frame from base 1. V sheds 6 bases and J sheds 0 bases, leaving 12 bases between their ends. The germline V gene provides CDR1 MDHEN and CDR2 SYDVKM.